This T cell receptor (beta chain) was recorded in a study of beta chain features in type 1 diabetes. Reverse transcription of all isolated RNA meant that expressed TCRB transcripts were sequenced. TCRdb's copy holds only in-frame clones and misses some; the assay was immunoSEQ multiplex PCR. The sample lists 160,000 or so clones, about 9.1% occurring once. Whole-study results and caveats: For type 1 diabetes patients, VDJ junctions showed fewer insertions and more deletions. Shortening that was moderate but significant affected the TCRB CDR3s of Type 1 diabetes patients in all four CD4+ subsets. Whether TCRB rearrangement is influenced by HLA type went unresolved here.

As concerns this clone: Its specificity is unknown.

After removal of 1 base from V and 8 bases from J, the junction contained 8 bases not matched to a gene. The CDR3 is 15 residues long. The V gene's germline CDR1 is MDHEN and CDR2 SYDVKM. The sequencing input was central memory CD4+ T cells from blood. The chain uses TRBV28 and TRBJ1-2, with 9 nucleotides matching TRBD1. This TCR came from a woman under 30 in good health. The CDR3: CASSLLYRTGDGYTF. CDR3 nucleotide sequence: TGTGCCAGCAGTTTATTGTATCGGACAGGGGACGGCTACACCTTC.